These 16 T cell receptor beta chains share one sample of origin, sequenced in a study of blood T cell repertoires in COVID-19. Only in-frame clones appear in the TCRdb table, and some are missing; sequencing was by immunoSEQ multiplex PCR. The sample yields some 160,000 clones, approximately 84% seen once. The source material was peripheral blood. These receptors all come from an elderly woman with COVID-19, enrolled during active disease.

The chain recombines TRBV15 with TRBJ2-7; TRBD1 aligns across 8 bases. The V gene end was trimmed by 3 bases and the J gene end by 3 bases; junction bases not matched to a gene: 4. This CDR3 region has 14 residues. CDR1 LNHNV and CDR2 YYDKDF come from the germline V gene (reference sequence). As DNA, the CDR3 is TGTGCCACCAGCAGGGACAGGGTCAGCTACGAGCAGTACTTC. Translation gives CATSRDRVSYEQYF.

This clone has just one count. V and J are TRBV12-3 or TRBV12-4 and TRBJ1-1; 9 bases match TRBD1. Germline trimming cut 8 bases from V and 3 bases from J; bases unmatched to any gene: 4. CDR3 length: 13 residues. The CDR3 spells CASSGTGYTEAFF. CDR3 bases: TGTGCCAGCTCCGGGACAGGGTACACTGAAGCTTTCTTT.

The V gene is TRBV12-3 or TRBV12-4, the J gene TRBJ1-4; possibly TRBD1 for D (6 bases). Between the trimmed V and J ends, which lost 6 bases and 6 bases, there was a span of 11 bases. The CDR3 loop spans 13 amino acids. In DNA, the CDR3 is TGTGCCAGCAGGTCAGGGGTATATGAAAAACTGTTTTTT. The encoded protein is CASRSGVYEKLFF.

On this clone: This CDR3 is also generated by other DNA sequences in the sample. V is TRBV5-1 and J is TRBJ2-2; possible D gene TRBD2, 6 bases. Per germline, CDR1 SGHRS and CDR2 YFSETQ. V was shortened by 4 bases and J by 0 bases, with 10 bases between the two germline ends. CDR3 size: 15 residues. Written as DNA, the CDR3 is TGCGCCAGCAGCCCGGGACTGGCGAACACCGGGGAGCTGTTTTTT. This translates into CASSPGLANTGELFF.

The chain carries TRBV19 and TRBJ2-7, with 7 bases lining up with TRBD1. J gave up 4 bases and V 4 bases, and 1 base lay outside the gene matches. The CDR3 has 12 amino acids. Germline loops: CDR1 LNHDA, CDR2 SQIVND (reference sequence). Here the CDR3 reads CASSRDSYEQYF. Here the CDR3 DNA reads TGTGCCAGTAGTAGGGACAGTTACGAGCAGTACTTC.

J is TRBJ1-1 and V is TRBV4-3, with TRBD1 matching over 7 bases. Germline V lookup: CDR1 LGHNA, CDR2 YSLEER. CDR3 length: 16 amino acids. The trim removed 0 bases at V and 5 bases at J, leaving 9 bases unmatched. The CDR3 loop reads CASSQDSFSRGTEAFF. The CDR3 DNA follows: TGCGCCAGCAGCCAAGATAGCTTCTCCAGGGGGACTGAAGCTTTCTTT.

The V gene is TRBV3-1 (or the pseudogene TRBV3-2), the J gene TRBJ2-2; 8 bases fit TRBD1. The germline gives CDR1 LGHDT, CDR2 YNNKEL (reference sequence). The CDR3 is 15 residues long. With 2 bases clipped from V and 3 bases from J, the junction kept 2 bases outside the gene matches. CDR3 loop: CASSQKTGDTGELFF. The CDR3 DNA is TGTGCCAGCAGCCAAAAGACAGGGGACACCGGGGAGCTGTTTTTT.

The genes are TRBV7-3 and TRBJ2-2, with 7 bases identical to TRBD2. Germline V gives CDR1 SGHTA, CDR2 FQGTGA. The CDR3 runs 12 residues. Trimming at V came to 4 bases and at J to 7 bases, leaving 0 bases not matched to a gene. The CDR3 DNA follows: TGTGCCAGCAGCTCGGGAGGCGGGGAGCTGTTTTTT. Encoded protein: CASSSGGGELFF.

The table lists this clone with a few counts. This chain joins TRBV5-4 and TRBJ1-1; 7 bases fit TRBD1. The CDR3 has 14 amino acids. From germline, CDR1 is SGHNT and CDR2 YYREEE (reference sequence). Trimming took 5 bases from V and 1 from J; bases not matched to a gene: 5. The CDR3 loop is CASSSDRANTEAFF. The CDR3 nucleotides are TGTGCCAGCAGTTCCGACAGGGCGAACACTGAAGCTTTCTTT. Full variable domain (rest looked up from reference TRBV5-4 and TRBJ1-1): ETGVTQSPTHLIKTRGQQVTLRCSSQSGHNTVSWYQQALGQGPQFIFQYYREEENGRGNFPPRFSGLQFPNYSSELNVNALELDDSALYLCASSSDRANTEAFFGQGTRLTVV.

This clone is a singleton in its sample. This chain joins TRBV3-1 (or the pseudogene TRBV3-2) and TRBJ1-1, with D possibly being TRBD1 (6 bases). Per germline, CDR1 LGHDT and CDR2 YNNKEL (reference sequence). The V and J ends lost 4 bases and 11 bases respectively, with 20 bases between them. The CDR3 runs to 14 residues. The CDR3 reads CASSPQGVNLGAFF. CDR3 DNA sequence: TGTGCCAGCAGCCCACAGGGCGTGAACCTGGGGGCTTTCTTT.

In its sample, this clone was seen a few times. This sequence joins TRBV5-4 and TRBJ2-1; 11 bases line up with TRBD2. This CDR3 has 15 residues. Germline CDR1 is SGHNT and CDR2 is YYREEE (reference sequence). V shed 2 bases and J 6 bases; nucleotides not matched to a gene: 4. The CDR3 DNA follows: TGTGCCAGCAGCTTACAACTAGCGGGGGTCAATGAGCAGTTCTTC. Encoded protein: CASSLQLAGVNEQFF.

The table lists this clone with a count of one. This chain uses TRBV3-1 (or the pseudogene TRBV3-2) with TRBJ2-5, with 16 nucleotides matching TRBD2. Germline V gene data show CDR1 as LGHDT and CDR2 as YNNKEL (reference sequence). V lost 3 bases, J lost 2 bases, and 9 bases stayed unmatched. CDR3 size: 19 residues. The CDR3 protein is CASSQEGLAGGPDQETQYF. Here the CDR3 DNA reads TGTGCCAGCAGCCAGGAGGGACTAGCGGGAGGGCCGGATCAAGAGACCCAGTACTTC.

The V gene is TRBV28, the J gene TRBJ1-4; D unclear. Trimming removed 5 bases from V and 8 bases from J, with 12 bases in between. CDR3 length: 13 residues. Germline V gene lookup returns CDR1 MDHEN and CDR2 SYDVKM. CDR3 bases: TGTGCCAGCAGTGGGAGTCCGGAGGAAAAACTGTTTTTT. It specifies CASSGSPEEKLFF.

The rearrangement uses TRBV27 and TRBJ1-2, with TRBD1 matching 9 bases. Germline CDR1 MNHEY, CDR2 SMNVEV (reference sequence). There are 15 residues in the CDR3. J lost 3 bases, V lost 0 bases, and 2 bases had no gene match. Here the CDR3 reads CASSLSTGGDYGYTF. The CDR3 coding sequence is TGTGCCAGCAGTTTATCGACAGGGGGAGACTATGGCTACACCTTC.

In the case of this clone: This sample includes further DNA sequences coding for the same CDR3. The chain recombines TRBV5-8 with TRBJ1-4, with TRBD1 matching over 7 bases. The germline V gene has CDR1 SGHTS and CDR2 YDEGEE. After removal of 3 bases from V and 7 bases from J, the junction contained 9 bases not matched to a gene. The CDR3 covers 15 residues. The chain's CDR3 is CASSSGQGGSEKLFF. CDR3 sequence (DNA): TGTGCCAGCAGCTCAGGTCAAGGGGGCAGTGAAAAACTGTTTTTT.

This CDR3 reads CASRNLAGNTGELFF. In DNA form, the CDR3 reads TGTGCCAGCAGAAACTTGGCAGGAAACACCGGGGAGCTGTTTTTT. The gene calls are TRBV28 and TRBJ2-2; D is unresolved. Trimming shortened V by 6 bases and J by 2 bases, and 13 bases separated the two germline ends. Germline V gene data show CDR1 as MDHEN and CDR2 as SYDVKM. The CDR3 is 15 amino acids.